These T cell receptor beta chains were read from a single sample in a study of prognosis after radiotherapy for stage I lung cancer. TCRdb fed the multiplex PCR reads into MiXCR, producing one record per CDR3 protein. The sample lists about 14,000 distinct CDR3 sequences, around 30% occurring once. This material consisted of PBMCs, taken before or after stereotactic body radiation therapy (not recorded which). All receptors come from a donor at least 50 years old with non-small cell lung cancer. CDR3s include the opening cysteine and the closing phenylalanine or tryptophan. A D gene is named only where the DNA matches it firmly. Clone size appears in some rows only: once, few, many, or a class for an expanded clone.

-	-	TRBJ2-5	TRBV6-1	TGTGCCAGCAGATCTGTAGGCGGGAACCAAGAGACCCAGTACTTC	CASRSVGGNQETQYF
many	TRBD1	TRBJ2-7	TRBV10-2	TGCGCCAGCAGTGATCCAGGGGGCATCACCTCCTCCTACGAGCAGTACTTC	CASSDPGGITSSYEQYF
many	-	TRBJ2-4	TRBV4-1	TGCGCCAGCAGCCAAGATCAGGGAAACATTCAGTACTTC	CASSQDQGNIQYF
-	-	TRBJ2-3	TRBV15	TGTTCCACCAGCAGAGGTCAGTCAGGGGTAGATACGCAGTATTTT	CSTSRGQSGVDTQYF
many	TRBD2	TRBJ2-7	TRBV14	TGTGCCAGCAGCCCCCCAACGGTACTAGCGCCCTACGAGCAGTACTTC	CASSPPTVLAPYEQYF
many	-	TRBJ1-1	TRBV27	TGTGCCAGCAGTTTTTCAGGTATCGACACTGAAGCTTTCTTT	CASSFSGIDTEAFF
medium-sized	TRBD1	TRBJ2-2	TRBV5-1	TGCGCCAGCAGCTGGAACCCCGGGACAGGAGGAGCCGGGGAGCTGTTTTTT	CASSWNPGTGGAGELFF
-	-	TRBJ2-1	TRBV28	TGTGGCAGTTTGGGAATCATGAATGAGCAGTTCTTC	CGSLGIMNEQFF
medium-sized	-	TRBJ2-1	TRBV20-1	TGCAGTGCTAGAGCCCCGGGGGCCGGTGAGCAGTTCTTC	CSARAPGAGEQFF
many	-	TRBJ1-1	TRBV11-3	TGTGCCAGCAGCCCACAACCGAACACTGAAGCTTTCTTT	CASSPQPNTEAFF
-	-	TRBJ2-1	TRBV28	TGTGCCATTAGTGGACGATCCTTTGTGCAGTTCTTC	CAISGRSFVQFF